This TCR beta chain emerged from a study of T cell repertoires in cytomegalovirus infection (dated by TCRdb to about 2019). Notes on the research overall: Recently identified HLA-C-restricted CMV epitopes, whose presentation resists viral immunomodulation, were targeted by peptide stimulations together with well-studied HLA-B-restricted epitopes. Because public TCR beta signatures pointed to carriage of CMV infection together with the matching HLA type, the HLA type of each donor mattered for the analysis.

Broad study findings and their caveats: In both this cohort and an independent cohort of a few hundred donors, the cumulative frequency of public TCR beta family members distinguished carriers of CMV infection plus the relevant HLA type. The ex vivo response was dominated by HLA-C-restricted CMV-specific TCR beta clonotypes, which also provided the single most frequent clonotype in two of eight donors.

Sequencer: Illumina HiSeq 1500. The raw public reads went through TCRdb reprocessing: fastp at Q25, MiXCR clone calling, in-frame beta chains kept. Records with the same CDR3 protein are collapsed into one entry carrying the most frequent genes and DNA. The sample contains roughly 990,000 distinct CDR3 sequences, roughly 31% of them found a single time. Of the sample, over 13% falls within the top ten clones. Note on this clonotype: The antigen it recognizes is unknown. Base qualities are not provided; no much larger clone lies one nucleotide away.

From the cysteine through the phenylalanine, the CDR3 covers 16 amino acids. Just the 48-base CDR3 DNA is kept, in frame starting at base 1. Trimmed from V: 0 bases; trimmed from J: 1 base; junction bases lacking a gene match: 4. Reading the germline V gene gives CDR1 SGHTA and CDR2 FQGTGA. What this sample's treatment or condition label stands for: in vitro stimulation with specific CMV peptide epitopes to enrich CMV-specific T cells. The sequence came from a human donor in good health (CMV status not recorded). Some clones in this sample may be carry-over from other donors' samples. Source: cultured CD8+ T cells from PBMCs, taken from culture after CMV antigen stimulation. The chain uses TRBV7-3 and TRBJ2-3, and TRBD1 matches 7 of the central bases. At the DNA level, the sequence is TGTGCCAGCAGCTTAACCGCCGGGACAGGCACAGATACGCAGTATTTT. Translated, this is CASSLTAGTGTDTQYF.